This T cell receptor beta chain was profiled in a study of blood T cell repertoires in COVID-19. Assay: immunoSEQ multiplex PCR; the TCRdb copy retains only in-frame clones and omits some. This table has hundreds of thousands of clones, around 87% appearing once. Germline V gene data show CDR1 as SGDLS and CDR2 as YYNGEE. Between the trimmed V and J ends, which lost 7 bases and 12 bases, there was a span of 17 bases. The CDR3 totals 12 residues. The TCR sequence derives from a woman aged 40 to 50 who had recovered from COVID-19. The specimen sequenced was peripheral blood. The chain joins TRBV9 to TRBJ2-1, with D possibly TRBD1 on 6 matching bases. The CDR3 nucleotides read TGTGCCAGCGGTCCCTTTGGGGGCCTGCAGTTCTTC. Protein: CASGPFGGLQFF.